One TCR beta chain is described in this entry. These data are taken from a study of control samples from healthy donors and cancer patients. This CDR3 has 15 residues. The V segment lost 3 bases and the J segment 4 bases; nucleotides outside the gene matches: 7. Germline V CDR1 and CDR2: MNHEY, SMNVEV (reference sequence). Repertoires were generated with immunoSEQ multiplex PCR, while TCRdb's copy carries only in-frame clones and drops some. Altogether about 110,000 clones are present, about 80% being singletons, with the ten largest covering around 6.6%. The chain carries TRBV27 and TRBJ2-3; 7 bases match TRBD2. The material sequenced was blood. The sequence derives from a man between 18 and 35 years old in good health. The CDR3 loop reads CASSFSPSGSDTQYF. CDR3 DNA sequence: TGTGCCAGCAGTTTTTCCCCTAGCGGTTCAGATACGCAGTATTTT.